This is a list of T cell receptor beta chains from one sample in a study of T cells in Graves' hyperthyroidism and ophthalmopathy. TCRdb independently ran MiXCR on the multiplex PCR reads; one entry per CDR3 protein. There are roughly 300,000 distinct CDR3 sequences in the sample; around 20% occur only once, and over 40% lies in the top ten. Source material: blood. Receptors were obtained from a woman aged 45-60 years with Graves' hyperthyroidism. Each CDR3 is given with its conserved first and last residue.

J gene: TRBJ1-2
V gene: TRBV19
CDR3 protein: CASVSAEDYGYTF

J gene: TRBJ1-1
V gene: TRBV7-9
CDR3 protein: CASSPPQRASNTEAFF

J gene: TRBJ1-1
V gene: TRBV5-1
CDR3 protein: CASSGPGRRVEAFF

J gene: TRBJ1-5
V gene: TRBV19
CDR3 protein: CASSPTWGSNQPQHF

J gene: TRBJ1-2
V gene: TRBV11-2
CDR3 protein: CASSAATGLGGYTF

J gene: TRBJ2-3
V gene: TRBV7-9
CDR3 protein: CASSLAGITSTDTQYF

J gene: TRBJ1-3
V gene: TRBV4-1
CDR3 protein: CASSLKTDSGNTIYF

J gene: TRBJ2-3
V gene: TRBV28
CDR3 protein: CASTSLAGGFGTQYF

J gene: TRBJ2-7
V gene: TRBV7-2
CDR3 protein: CASSHRGESYEQYF

J gene: TRBJ2-5
V gene: TRBV6-1
CDR3 protein: CASSDGGAVETQYF

J gene: TRBJ2-3
V gene: TRBV18
CDR3 protein: CASSPRTSPTTDTQYF

J gene: TRBJ2-2
V gene: TRBV5-1
CDR3 protein: CASGSVSTGELFF

J gene: TRBJ2-2
V gene: TRBV2
CDR3 protein: CASSVQGAGELFF

J gene: TRBJ2-7
V gene: TRBV20-1
CDR3 protein: CSADAGLAGIAYEQYF

J gene: TRBJ2-1
V gene: TRBV20-1
CDR3 protein: CSASGSGDSYNEQFF

J gene: TRBJ2-7
V gene: TRBV12-3/TRBV12-4
CDR3 protein: CASRKTGSSYEQYF

J gene: TRBJ2-1
V gene: TRBV25-1
CDR3 protein: CASSERTTYNEQFF

J gene: TRBJ1-2
V gene: TRBV5-1
CDR3 protein: CASSAWTGDNGYTF

J gene: TRBJ2-2
V gene: TRBV18
CDR3 protein: CASSPSGQGLTGELFF

J gene: TRBJ1-3
V gene: TRBV6-1
CDR3 protein: CASTQGVPSGNTIYF

J gene: TRBJ2-1
V gene: TRBV2
CDR3 protein: CASRFAGVGDEQFF

J gene: TRBJ2-2
V gene: TRBV5-1
CDR3 protein: CASYSGLLTGELFF

J gene: TRBJ2-7
V gene: TRBV18
CDR3 protein: CASSPQQGAYEQYF

J gene: TRBJ1-5
V gene: TRBV27
CDR3 protein: CASSLTSGGNQPQHF

J gene: TRBJ2-1
V gene: TRBV7-2
CDR3 protein: CASSPNSIKGKGYNEQFF

J gene: TRBJ1-2
V gene: TRBV2
CDR3 protein: CASRMTGANYGYTF

J gene: TRBJ1-1
V gene: TRBV20-1
CDR3 protein: CSALWAAEAFF

J gene: TRBJ2-5
V gene: TRBV28
CDR3 protein: CASSLRDRVLETQYF

J gene: TRBJ2-3
V gene: TRBV7-9
CDR3 protein: CASSLASLGDTQYF

J gene: TRBJ2-3
V gene: TRBV30
CDR3 protein: CAWSPPPGGQYF

J gene: TRBJ2-7
V gene: TRBV5-4
CDR3 protein: CASSHGPTTDYEQYF

J gene: TRBJ2-1
V gene: TRBV12-3/TRBV12-4
CDR3 protein: CASSYSGRAYNEQFF

J gene: TRBJ2-6
V gene: TRBV20-1
CDR3 protein: CSAKGTGVSGANVLTF

J gene: TRBJ2-5
V gene: TRBV2
CDR3 protein: CASSFGLAGRQETQYF

J gene: TRBJ2-7
V gene: TRBV9
CDR3 protein: CASSVDSGATSNEQYF

J gene: TRBJ2-7
V gene: TRBV30
CDR3 protein: CAWSVLRSVSYEQYF

J gene: TRBJ1-2
V gene: TRBV15
CDR3 protein: CATSRAGTGAYGYTF

J gene: TRBJ1-2
V gene: TRBV20-1
CDR3 protein: CSASNLGGAYGYTF

J gene: TRBJ1-1
V gene: TRBV6-2/TRBV6-3
CDR3 protein: CASSRDPTSTEAFF

J gene: TRBJ2-2
V gene: TRBV9
CDR3 protein: CASSAGTRVTGELFF

J gene: TRBJ2-1
V gene: TRBV7-3
CDR3 protein: CASSSSSLDEQFF

J gene: TRBJ2-7
V gene: TRBV29-1
CDR3 protein: CSVEQGDEQYF

J gene: TRBJ2-1
V gene: TRBV11-1
CDR3 protein: CASSIAGASYNEQFF

J gene: TRBJ2-3
V gene: TRBV5-1
CDR3 protein: CASSLGHSTDTQYF

J gene: TRBJ2-7
V gene: TRBV20-1
CDR3 protein: CSARDLTGALYEQYF

J gene: TRBJ2-1
V gene: TRBV19
CDR3 protein: CASNPSGSAYNEQFF

J gene: TRBJ2-3
V gene: TRBV27
CDR3 protein: CASSEGFSTDTQYF

J gene: TRBJ2-1
V gene: TRBV20-1
CDR3 protein: CSARGSQGYNEQFF

J gene: TRBJ1-5
V gene: TRBV28
CDR3 protein: CASSLSKGQRYSNQPQHF